Included here is one TCR beta chain sequence, with context. Antigen specificity is unknown. This specimen comes from a study of OX40 agonist ivuxolimab in advanced cancers. Study overall: Ivuxolimab is a fully human IgG2 antibody that activates OX40 (CD134). General observations from the study: No determination was made of the antigen specificity of the expanded peripheral T cells.

The germline V and J ends were trimmed by 2 bases and 6 bases, with 10 bases remaining between them. The germline V gene encodes CDR1 MDHEN and CDR2 SYDVKM. This CDR3 is 13 amino acids long. Here immunoSEQ multiplex PCR was the method, and the copy in TCRdb shows in-frame clones only, minus some. In the table there are approximately 46,000 clones, approximately 71% of which are singletons. The material was CD4+ or CD8+ T cells sorted from blood, obtained in a trial of the OX40 agonist ivuxolimab. This clonotype originated in an adult with an advanced solid tumor such as melanoma, head and neck, liver or kidney cancer. This sequence joins TRBV28 and TRBJ1-1; D gene unclear. The CDR3 reads CASSLGGFPEAFF. In DNA, the CDR3 is TGTGCCAGCAGTTTAGGAGGATTCCCTGAAGCTTTCTTT.